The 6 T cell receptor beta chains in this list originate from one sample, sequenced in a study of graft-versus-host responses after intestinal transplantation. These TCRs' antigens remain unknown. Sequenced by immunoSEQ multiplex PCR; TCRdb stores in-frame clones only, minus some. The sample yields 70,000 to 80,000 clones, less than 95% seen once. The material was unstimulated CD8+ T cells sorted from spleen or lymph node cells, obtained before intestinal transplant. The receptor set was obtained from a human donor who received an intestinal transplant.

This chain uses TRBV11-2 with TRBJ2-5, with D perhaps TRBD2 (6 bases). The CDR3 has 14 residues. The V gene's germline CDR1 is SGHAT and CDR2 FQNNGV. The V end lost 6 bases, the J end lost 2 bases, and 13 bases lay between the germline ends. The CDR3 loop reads CASRETTRQETQYF. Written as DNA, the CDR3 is TGTGCCAGCAGGGAAACGACTAGGCAAGAGACCCAGTACTTC.

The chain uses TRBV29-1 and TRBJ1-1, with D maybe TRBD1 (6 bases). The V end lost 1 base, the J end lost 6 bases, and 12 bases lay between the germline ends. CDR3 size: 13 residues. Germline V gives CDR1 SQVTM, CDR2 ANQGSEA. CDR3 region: CSVEGGRLSEAFF. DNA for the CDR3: TGCAGCGTTGAAGGGGGGCGTTTATCTGAAGCTTTCTTT. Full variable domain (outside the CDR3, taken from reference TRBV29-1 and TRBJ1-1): SAVISQKPSRDICQRGTSLTIQCQVDSQVTMMFWYRQQPGQSLTLIATANQGSEATYESGFVIDKFPISRPNLTFSTLTVSNMSPEDSSIYLCSVEGGRLSEAFFGQGTRLTVV.

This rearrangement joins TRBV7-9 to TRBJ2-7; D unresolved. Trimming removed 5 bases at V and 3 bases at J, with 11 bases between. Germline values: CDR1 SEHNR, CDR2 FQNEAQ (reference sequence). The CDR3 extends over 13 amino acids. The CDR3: CASSGPPNYEQYF. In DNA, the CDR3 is TGTGCCAGCAGCGGTCCACCTAACTACGAGCAGTACTTC.

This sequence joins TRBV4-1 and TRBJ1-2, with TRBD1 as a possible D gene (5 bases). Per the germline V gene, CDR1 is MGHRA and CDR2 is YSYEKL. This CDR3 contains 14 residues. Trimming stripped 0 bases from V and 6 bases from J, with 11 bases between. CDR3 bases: TGCGCCAGCAGCCAAGACCCGGGGGTCGATGGCTACACCTTC. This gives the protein CASSQDPGVDGYTF.

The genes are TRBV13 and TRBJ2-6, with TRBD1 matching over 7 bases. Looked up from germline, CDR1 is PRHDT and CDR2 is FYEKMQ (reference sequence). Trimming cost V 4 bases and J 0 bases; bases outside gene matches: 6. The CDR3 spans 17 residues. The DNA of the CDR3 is TGTGCCAGCAGCTCTGGGACAGCACCCTCTGGGGCCAACGTCCTGACTTTC. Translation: CASSSGTAPSGANVLTF.

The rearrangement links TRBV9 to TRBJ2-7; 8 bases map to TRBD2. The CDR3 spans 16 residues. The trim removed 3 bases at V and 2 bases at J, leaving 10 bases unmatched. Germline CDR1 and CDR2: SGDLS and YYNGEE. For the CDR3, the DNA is TGTGCCAGCAGCGGACCGGGGAGCGGGGGAACCTACGAGCAGTACTTC. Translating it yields CASSGPGSGGTYEQYF.